The 5 T cell receptor beta chains given below trace back to one sample, sequenced in a study of T cell responses to AZD1222 COVID-19 vaccine. Clones were sequenced by immunoSEQ multiplex PCR, and TCRdb holds only the in-frame ones, with some missing. The data contain 120,000 or so clones, roughly 91% of them singletons. The sample was peripheral blood, taken on day 0 of AZD1222 vaccination. The receptor source for this set is an adult in good health.

V and J are TRBV10-3 and TRBJ2-2; 7 nucleotides match TRBD1. J gave up 3 bases and V 6 bases, and 4 bases lay outside the gene matches. Germline lookup yields CDR1 ENHRY and CDR2 SYGVKD. This CDR3 is built from 14 residues. The DNA of the CDR3 is TGTGCCATCAGAGGAACAGGGGACACCGGGGAGCTGTTTTTT. As protein: CAIRGTGDTGELFF.

The genes are TRBV3-1 (or the pseudogene TRBV3-2) and TRBJ2-3; D possibly matches TRBD1 or TRBD2 (5 bases each). The CDR3 consists of 16 residues. Trimming shortened V by 0 bases and J by 4 bases, and 14 bases separated the two germline ends. Germline V gene sequence: CDR1 LGHDT, CDR2 YNNKEL (reference sequence). The CDR3 nucleotides are TGTGCCAGCAGCCAAGATTCCGGGGCGCGGGCAGATACGCAGTATTTT. It yields the protein CASSQDSGARADTQYF.

This chain joins TRBV12-3 or TRBV12-4 and TRBJ1-1; maybe TRBD1 (6 bases). The ends were cut back, 7 bases at V and 12 bases at J, with 15 bases in the middle. The CDR3 covers 11 residues. The CDR3 sequence is CASTLQGKTFF. DNA of the CDR3: TGTGCCAGCACTCTACAGGGTAAGACTTTCTTT.

This chain uses TRBV6-5 with TRBJ1-1; weak D call: TRBD1 (6 bases). Germline CDR1 MNHEY, CDR2 SVGAGI. The germline V and J ends were trimmed by 0 bases and 5 bases, with 13 bases remaining between them. The CDR3 sequence is 15 residues long. The CDR3: CASSYSGQLSTEAFF. The CDR3 coding sequence is TGTGCCAGCAGTTACTCTGGACAGTTATCAACTGAAGCTTTCTTT.

This chain links TRBV10-3 with TRBJ1-3; 9 nucleotides match TRBD1. The CDR3 is made up of 15 amino acids. Germline CDR1 ENHRY, CDR2 SYGVKD. With 4 bases clipped from V and 3 bases from J, the junction kept 4 bases outside the gene matches. CDR3 protein: CAISARQGDGNTIYF. DNA of the CDR3: TGTGCCATCAGTGCCAGACAGGGGGATGGAAACACCATATATTTT.